Shown below are 10 T cell receptor beta chains from a single sample sequenced in a study of cytomegalovirus exposure and HLA in healthy donors. The PCR was carried out with 60 Vbeta primers and 13 Jbeta primers. Method: immunoSEQ multiplex PCR; TCRdb's copy keeps in-frame clones and lacks some. This sample's clone table lists roughly 73,000 clones. Sequenced input: PBMCs. These receptor sequences come from a man aged 45-65 years in good health and CMV-seropositive.

The J gene is TRBJ1-2, the V gene TRBV5-4; no clear D gene. This CDR3 spans 14 amino acids. Germline CDR1 reads SGHNT; CDR2 reads YYREEE (reference sequence). The V end was cut by 1 base, the J end by 8 bases, with 15 bases between. CDR3 nucleotide sequence: TGTGCCAGCAGCTTGAAGAAGGAGGAAGGGGGCTACACCTTC. Translated: CASSLKKEEGGYTF.

This chain uses TRBV6-1 with TRBJ2-1, with 12 bases lining up with TRBD2. This CDR3 has 14 amino acids. Germline V gene sequence: CDR1 MNHNS, CDR2 SASEGT. V shed 7 bases, J shed 7 bases, and the junction held 5 bases outside the gene matches. As DNA, the CDR3 is TGTGCCAGCACCCGACTAGCGGGGGCGAATGAGCAGTTCTTC. It codes for CASTRLAGANEQFF.

The rearrangement joins TRBV5-1 to TRBJ2-5; no definite D call. The CDR3 spans 16 residues. The germline gives CDR1 SGHRS, CDR2 YFSETQ. V lost 0 bases, J lost 1 base, and 13 bases lay in between. CDR3 nucleotides: TGCGCCAGCAGCTTGGCCGAACTCACCTCCCAAGAGACCCAGTACTTC. Amino acid sequence: CASSLAELTSQETQYF.

The chain uses TRBV5-1 and TRBJ2-3; D uncertain. The CDR3 is 15 amino acids. Germline V lookup: CDR1 SGHRS, CDR2 YFSETQ. Between the trimmed V and J ends, which lost 1 base and 6 bases, there was a span of 15 bases. This chain's CDR3 is CASSLSDPPRDTQYF. The DNA of the CDR3 is TGCGCCAGCAGCTTGAGCGACCCACCCCGGGATACGCAGTATTTT.

V gene TRBV28 combines with J gene TRBJ2-5; the match to TRBD2 covers 14 bases. Germline-derived CDR1 and CDR2 are MDHEN and SYDVKM. The CDR3 consists of 15 residues. V trimming: 5 bases; J trimming: 3 bases; junction bases outside the gene matches: 2. The CDR3 DNA follows: TGTGCCAGCAGTCAGGGACTAGCGGGAGAAGAGACCCAGTACTTC. It translates to CASSQGLAGEETQYF. The full variable domain, its missing parts supplied by reference TRBV28 and TRBJ2-5, is DVKVTQSSRYLVKRTGEKVFLECVQDMDHENMFWYRQDPGLGLRLIYFSYDVKMKEKGDIPEGYSVSREKKERFSLILESASTNQTSMYLCASSQGLAGEETQYFGPGTRLLVL.

This sequence joins TRBV11-2 and TRBJ1-2; maybe TRBD1 (5 bases). Between the trimmed V and J ends, which lost 4 bases and 8 bases, there was a span of 14 bases. CDR3 length equals 13 residues. Germline V gives CDR1 SGHAT, CDR2 FQNNGV. The CDR3 region is CASSSDNRVGYTF. The CDR3 DNA follows: TGTGCCAGCAGCTCGGACAATAGAGTGGGCTACACCTTC.

CDR3: CASSSRGRYEKLFF. CDR3 in DNA: TGTGCCAGTAGTTCCAGGGGGCGTTATGAAAAACTGTTTTTT. The chain combines TRBV19 with TRBJ1-4; 8 bases map to TRBD1. CDR1 is LNHDA and CDR2 is SQIVND in the germline V gene (reference sequence). The CDR3 is 14 residues long. The V gene end was trimmed by 5 bases and the J gene end by 6 bases; junction bases not matched to a gene: 5.

The gene calls are TRBV29-1 and TRBJ2-3, with D possibly matching TRBD2 (5 bases). The CDR3 spans 14 residues. V shed 6 bases and J shed 2 bases, with 15 bases lying between them. CDR1 SQVTM and CDR2 ANQGSEA come from the germline V gene. The CDR3 spells CSVSRLLHTDTQYF. The CDR3 DNA is TGCAGCGTCTCCCGACTACTTCACACAGATACGCAGTATTTT.

The chain recombines TRBV7-3 with TRBJ1-2; D is perhaps TRBD1 (5 bases). The V end lost 5 bases, the J end lost 1 base, and 8 bases lay between the germline ends. The CDR3 is 13 residues long. Germline values: CDR1 SGHTA, CDR2 FQGTGA. Here the CDR3 reads CASSKQDNYGYTF. In DNA form, the CDR3 reads TGTGCCAGCAGCAAACAGGATAACTATGGCTACACCTTC.

The genes are TRBV2 and TRBJ1-5; 10 bases line up with TRBD1. Germline V gene sequence: CDR1 SNHLY, CDR2 FYNNEI. With V trimmed by 0 bases and J by 0 bases, 14 bases remained unmatched. This CDR3 contains 21 residues. CDR3 in DNA: TGTGCCAGCAGTGAAGCGCCAGCGACAGGGGGCGCGAGTGATAGCAATCAGCCCCAGCATTTT. Encoded protein: CASSEAPATGGASDSNQPQHF.